This T cell receptor beta chain was obtained from a study of cytomegalovirus exposure and HLA in healthy donors. Background on the study: Within an early data release were about 85 million unique TCRs drawn from HLA-typed donors.

Points from the study as a whole: Later analysis showed TCR association rates varying by HLA locus, highest for DRB1 and lowest for HLA-C. Earlier analysis looked at TCR beta V segments, and most were productive about 87% or about 30% of the time. Reported performance of the classifier showed diagnosis of cytomegalovirus status with high specificity and sensitivity.

For this clone: The antigen remains unidentified.

The CDR3 totals 13 residues. Per the germline V gene, CDR1 is SEHNR and CDR2 is FQNEAQ (reference sequence). Trimming removed 5 bases from V and 4 bases from J, with 11 bases in between. The PCR made use of 60 Vbeta and 13 Jbeta primers. The protocol was immunoSEQ multiplex PCR, while the TCRdb copy is restricted to in-frame clones and leaves out a portion. The table records fewer than 250,000 clones, roughly 86% of them present only once. Sequenced material: PBMCs. This sequence was found in a young woman in good health and CMV-seronegative. The rearrangement links TRBV7-9 to TRBJ1-1; D gene uncertain. CDR3 protein: CASSPLAATEAFF. The CDR3 region has the DNA TGTGCCAGCAGCCCCTTGGCGGCCACTGAAGCTTTCTTT. Supplemented by reference TRBV7-9 and TRBJ1-1, the full variable domain reads DTGVSQNPRHKITKRGQNVTFRCDPISEHNRLYWYRQTLGQGPEFLTYFQNEAQLEKSRLLSDRFSAERPKGSFSTLEIQRTEQGDSAMYLCASSPLAATEAFFGQGTRLTVV.